In its sample, the clone carrying this TCR beta chain was seen a few times. Its antigen is undetermined. The data stem from a study of blood T cells in healthy people across ages. Study-level results: While age rose, TCR beta diversity per million T cells dropped in a roughly linear way.

Through a sample-barcoded 5' primer and a J-beta primer mix, a second PCR was run for roughly 6 to 11 cycles. TCRdb reprocessed the 5' RACE reads with MiXCR, giving one entry per CDR3 protein. The sample has approximately 800,000 distinct CDR3 sequences, roughly 25% seen once. This sample also belongs to another study, concerning T cells of mothers and their children. That source notes: Versus unrelated pairs, overlap was slightly higher in related mother-child pairs, without reaching significance.

Sequencing used blood. The TCR was taken from a boy between 10 and 17 years old in good health.

The CDR3 sequence: CSARLTTNEKLFF. The DNA of the CDR3 is TGCAGCGCAAGACTCACAACTAATGAAAAACTGTTTTTT. The rearrangement uses TRBV29-1 and TRBJ1-4; D remains unclear. The V and J ends lost 7 bases and 0 bases respectively, with 9 bases between them. This CDR3 has 13 residues. CDR1 and CDR2 from the germline V gene are SQVTM and ANQGSEA.